This paragraph covers one T cell receptor (beta chain) sequence. The antigen is not known. The data were taken from a study of cytomegalovirus exposure and HLA in healthy donors. The PCR made use of 60 Vbeta and 13 Jbeta primers. Here immunoSEQ multiplex PCR was the method, and the copy in TCRdb shows in-frame clones only, minus some. This table has 120,000 to 150,000 clones, around 79% appearing once. The J segment lost 7 bases and the V segment lost 5 bases, leaving 4 bases of the junction unmatched. The CDR3 is 14 residues long. Germline loops: CDR1 MNHEY, CDR2 SVGAGI. Study conclusions and caveats: In vitro confirmation showed three CMV-associated chains to be CMV antigen specific. A cluster of highly shared sequence variants was likely a sequencing artifact. Later analysis placed DRB1 highest and HLA-C lowest in TCR association rates, which differed by HLA locus. 16,951 TCR beta sequences were associated with HLA alleles at 0.05 false discovery rate in a later analysis.

Sequenced material: PBMCs. The chain links TRBV6-5 to TRBJ1-6; TRBD1 matches 8 bases. The sequence derives from a woman aged 40 to 50 in good health and CMV-seropositive. Here the CDR3 DNA reads TGTGCCAGCAGTGAACAGGGGGAAAATTCACCCCTCCACTTT. Amino acid sequence: CASSEQGENSPLHF.